This T cell receptor beta chain was sequenced during a study of early T cells in non-severe SARS-CoV-2 infection. In the study overall: Sequenced material consisted of bulk RNA (from unsorted whole blood), and chains were unpaired.

With regard to this clonotype: What it binds is unknown.

Study conclusions and caveats: Anti-spike CD8 specificities were favored by VDJdb matching, whose results missed private and CD4 specificities.

Individual cDNA molecules each received unique molecular identifiers attached to them. TCRdb reprocessed the 5' RACE reads via MiXCR and lists one record per CDR3 protein. The sample records tens of thousands of distinct CDR3 sequences, 12% being singletons. CDR1 MNHNY and CDR2 SVGAGI come from the germline V gene (reference sequence). This CDR3 is 15 amino acids long. The V and J ends lost 5 bases and 6 bases, in that order; junction bases with no gene match: 8. The receptor was derived from an adult who was a healthcare worker with PCR-confirmed SARS-CoV-2 infection or an uninfected control (not recorded which). The chain recombines TRBV6-6 with TRBJ2-3, with 10 bases identical to TRBD1. Sequenced material: whole blood. CDR3 sequence: CASSPGQGRRDTQYF. CDR3 DNA: TGTGCCAGCAGTCCGGGACAGGGGCGCCGGGATACGCAGTATTTT.